This entry is about one TCR beta chain. This specimen comes from a study of blood T cell repertoires in COVID-19. Study-level information: Researchers got acute and convalescent COVID-19 samples from the United States, Italy and Spain. Sources were T cells, B-cell-depleted T cells, or PBMCs; the material itself was cDNA or gDNA.

Original handling: Estimated nucleated cell counts came from reference gene primer amplification. Some clones are missing from TCRdb's copy, which holds only in-frame ones; the method was immunoSEQ multiplex PCR. The DNA was the basis for D and trimming; V, J and clone size are from that table. The sample has over 95,000 clones, approximately 85% seen once. Trimming took 8 bases from V and 1 from J, leaving 17 bases between them. This CDR3 is 14 amino acids long. CDR1 is SQVTM, CDR2 ANQGSEA, per germline. The clonotype originates from a man in his forties or fifties with acute or convalescent COVID-19. Material for sequencing was peripheral blood. The chain recombines TRBV29-1 with TRBJ2-5; perhaps TRBD1 as D (5 bases). The CDR3 loop is CSPGAGQTQETQYF. The DNA for the CDR3 is TGCAGCCCTGGGGCAGGGCAGACCCAAGAGACCCAGTACTTC.